The 19 T cell receptor beta chains below were found in one sample sequenced in a study of blood T cell repertoires in COVID-19. Assay: immunoSEQ multiplex PCR; the TCRdb copy retains only in-frame clones and omits some. This table has some 210,000 clones, 83% appearing once. Sequencing used peripheral blood. These receptors originate from a man in his forties or fifties with active or convalescent COVID-19.

This chain joins TRBV5-6 and TRBJ1-1, with a possible D match to TRBD1 (6 bases). CDR3 length: 17 amino acids. The V gene lost 2 bases and the J gene lost 2 bases, with 19 bases spanning the gap. Germline CDR1 is SGHDT and CDR2 is YYEEEE. The CDR3 DNA follows: TGTGCCAGCAGCTTTTTATATCGGGGGGCTTTTAACACTGAAGCTTTCTTT. Translation: CASSFLYRGAFNTEAFF.

J is TRBJ1-3 and V is TRBV7-3, with D perhaps matching TRBD1 (5 bases). Germline loops: CDR1 SGHTA, CDR2 FQGTGA. The CDR3 spans 21 residues. Between the trimmed V and J ends, which lost 1 base and 3 bases, there was a span of 28 bases. Here the CDR3 reads CASSLNWGGPHQVLFGNTIYF. Written as DNA, the CDR3 is TGTGCCAGCAGCTTAAATTGGGGGGGACCGCACCAGGTTTTATTTGGAAACACCATATATTTT.

This rearrangement joins TRBV5-6 to TRBJ2-7; TRBD2 agrees at 8 bases. Germline-derived CDR1 and CDR2 are SGHDT and YYEEEE. The ends lost 2 bases at V and 6 bases at J; junction bases unmatched: 13. The CDR3 spans 16 residues. CDR3 in DNA: TGTGCCAGCAGCTTCGCTTTGCGGGGGGTGCTCGGCGAGCAGTACTTC. Translated: CASSFALRGVLGEQYF.

This chain links TRBV6-6 with TRBJ1-6; TRBD1 is a possible D gene (5 bases). There are 13 residues in the CDR3. V gave up 8 bases and J gave up 8 bases, with 13 bases separating them. Germline CDR1 reads MNHNY; CDR2 reads SVGAGI (reference sequence). In DNA form, the CDR3 reads TGTGCCAGCCTCCTCATACAGGATTCACCCCTCCACTTT. Its protein product is CASLLIQDSPLHF.

The rearrangement joins TRBV2 to TRBJ1-5; weak D call: TRBD1 (5 bases). The CDR3 has 15 amino acids. The germline V gene encodes CDR1 SNHLY and CDR2 FYNNEI. V was pared by 5 bases and J by 0 bases, with 11 bases between. Here the CDR3 DNA reads TGTGCCAGCAGTACGGCAGGGCCTAGCAATCAGCCCCAGCATTTT. Translated: CASSTAGPSNQPQHF.

The V and J genes are TRBV5-1 and TRBJ2-7; D gene ambiguous. Germline-derived CDR1 and CDR2 are SGHRS and YFSETQ. Between the trimmed V and J ends, which lost 2 bases and 5 bases, there was a span of 5 bases. The CDR3 covers 11 residues. DNA for the CDR3: TGCGCCAGCAGCTTACATCACGAGCAGTACTTC. This encodes CASSLHHEQYF. Variable domain in full (rest from reference TRBV5-1 and TRBJ2-7): KAGVTQTPRYLIKTRGQQVTLSCSPISGHRSVSWYQQTPGQGLQFLFEYFSETQRNKGNFPGRFSGRQFSNSRSEMNVSTLELGDSALYLCASSLHHEQYFGPGTRLTVT.

The chain recombines TRBV11-2 with TRBJ2-2; 9 nucleotides line up with TRBD1. Trimming at V came to 4 bases and at J to 7 bases, leaving 7 bases not matched to a gene. This CDR3 has 15 amino acids. The germline V gene has CDR1 SGHAT and CDR2 FQNNGV. The CDR3 nucleotides are TGTGCCAGCAGCTCGGCCGGGACAGGGATCGGGGAGCTGTTTTTT. This sequence encodes CASSSAGTGIGELFF.

The chain uses TRBV18 and TRBJ2-3; TRBD1 might be the D (5 bases). Germline-derived CDR1 and CDR2 are KGHSH and LQKENI. The V and J ends lost 3 bases and 2 bases respectively, with 9 bases between them. The length of the CDR3 is 14 residues. The CDR3 reads CASSPGPSTDTQYF. CDR3 nucleotides: TGTGCCAGCTCACCGGGGCCTTCCACAGATACGCAGTATTTT. Full variable domain (outside the CDR3, taken from reference TRBV18 and TRBJ2-3): NAGVMQNPRHLVRRRGQEARLRCSPMKGHSHVYWYRQLPEEGLKFMVYLQKENIIDESGMPKERFSAEFPKEGPSILRIQQVVRGDSAAYFCASSPGPSTDTQYFGPGTRLTVL.

J is TRBJ1-2 and V is TRBV5-4; TRBD1 matches 7 bases. This CDR3 region has 16 residues. J lost 4 bases, V lost 0 bases, and 9 bases had no gene match. The germline gives CDR1 SGHNT, CDR2 YYREEE (reference sequence). The CDR3 region is CASSLEGASLAYGYTF. Written as DNA, the CDR3 is TGTGCCAGCAGCTTGGAGGGGGCTTCCCTAGCCTATGGCTACACCTTC.

Remarks on this clone: Other nucleotide sequences from this sample produce the same CDR3. The rearrangement joins TRBV14 to TRBJ2-7; no definite D call. V lost 0 bases to trimming and J lost 3 bases, with 6 bases between them. This CDR3 region has 13 residues. Germline lookup yields CDR1 SGHDN and CDR2 FVKESK. Written as DNA, the CDR3 is TGTGCCAGCAGCCAAGATCGGAGCTACGAGCAGTACTTC. Translating gives CASSQDRSYEQYF.

Only one count was recorded for this clone. The chain combines TRBV29-1 with TRBJ1-1; D unclear. Germline V gene sequence: CDR1 SQVTM, CDR2 ANQGSEA. There are 11 residues in the CDR3. Trimming pared 7 bases from V and 3 bases from J, leaving 9 bases between. The CDR3 DNA sequence: TGCAGCGCCTACCTTCACACTGAAGCTTTCTTT. Its translation is CSAYLHTEAFF.

The chain joins TRBV3-1 (or the pseudogene TRBV3-2) to TRBJ1-6, with D unresolved. This CDR3 has 16 residues. Germline V gene sequence: CDR1 LGHDT, CDR2 YNNKEL (reference sequence). Deletions cut 5 bases from V and 3 bases from J, with 14 bases between. CDR3 amino acids: CASSSIGAFYNSPLHF. Here the CDR3 DNA reads TGTGCCAGCAGCAGCATAGGAGCGTTCTATAATTCACCCCTCCACTTT.

This sequence joins TRBV11-1 and TRBJ2-1; 8 nucleotides align to TRBD2. Unmatched junction bases numbered 7, after V lost 2 bases and J lost 7 bases. The CDR3 is made up of 15 amino acids. Germline loops: CDR1 SGHAT, CDR2 FQDESV (reference sequence). The CDR3 protein is CASSLTGGPGNEQFF. As DNA, the CDR3 is TGTGCCAGCAGCTTAACGGGAGGGCCGGGAAATGAGCAGTTCTTC.

This chain uses TRBV18 with TRBJ1-1, with TRBD1 matching 9 bases. With V trimmed by 4 bases and J by 0 bases, 6 bases remained unmatched. Germline V gene sequence: CDR1 KGHSH, CDR2 LQKENI. The CDR3 extends over 16 amino acids. The CDR3 coding sequence is TGTGCCAGCTCACGCAGGAACAGGGGGCTGAACACTGAAGCTTTCTTT. This encodes CASSRRNRGLNTEAFF.

The chain combines TRBV13 with TRBJ2-7; 9 bases line up with TRBD1. The CDR3 loop spans 15 amino acids. Germline V gives CDR1 PRHDT, CDR2 FYEKMQ (reference sequence). The V and J ends lost 5 bases and 5 bases, in that order; junction bases with no gene match: 10. The chain's CDR3 is CASSPGYRGLDEQYF. In nucleotides, the CDR3 is TGTGCCAGCAGCCCCGGCTACAGGGGGCTAGACGAGCAGTACTTC.

This rearrangement joins TRBV5-1 to TRBJ2-7, with 8 bases identical to TRBD1. CDR1 and CDR2 from the germline V gene are SGHRS and YFSETQ. V shed 4 bases, J shed 2 bases, and the junction held 8 bases outside the gene matches. This CDR3 has 15 amino acids. The DNA of the CDR3 is TGCGCCAGCAGCCCGAGGACAGGGCCTCCCTACGAGCAGTACTTC. Encoded protein: CASSPRTGPPYEQYF.

The rearrangement links TRBV2 to TRBJ1-2; D perhaps matches TRBD1 (5 bases). The V end was cut by 4 bases, the J end by 7 bases, with 10 bases between. Germline V gives CDR1 SNHLY, CDR2 FYNNEI. The CDR3 consists of 12 residues. Here the CDR3 DNA reads TGTGCCAGCAGTGTACAGGTTGGTGGCTACACCTTC. Translation: CASSVQVGGYTF.

This clone is a singleton in its sample. This chain connects TRBV27 to TRBJ1-5; D ambiguous. CDR3 size: 15 residues. The germline gives CDR1 MNHEY, CDR2 SMNVEV (reference sequence). V lost 4 bases, J lost 11 bases, and 21 bases lay in between. CDR3 residues: CASSSRSRGVWTQHF. The CDR3 DNA follows: TGTGCCAGCAGTTCCCGGTCCCGGGGAGTCTGGACCCAGCATTTT.

This chain joins TRBV15 and TRBJ1-2; 9 nucleotides line up with TRBD1. Looked up from germline, CDR1 is LNHNV and CDR2 is YYDKDF (reference sequence). J lost 2 bases, V lost 1 base, and 5 bases had no gene match. CDR3 size: 16 residues. The CDR3 DNA is TGTGCCACCAGCAGAGCTGGGGGACAGGGAAACTATGGCTACACCTTC. It yields the protein CATSRAGGQGNYGYTF. Full variable domain (rest looked up from reference TRBV15 and TRBJ1-2): DAMVIQNPRYQVTQFGKPVTLSCSQTLNHNVMYWYQQKSSQAPKLLFHYYDKDFNNEADTPDNFQSRRPNTSFCFLDIRSPGLGDTAMYLCATSRAGGQGNYGYTFGSGTRLTVV.